In this sample, the clone carrying this TCR beta chain turned up a few times. The data were produced by immunoSEQ multiplex PCR, yet TCRdb's version contains in-frame clones alone and is incomplete. The sample lists tens of thousands of clones, about 88% occurring once. This specimen belongs to a study of T cell changes during pregnancy in multiple sclerosis. The specimen comprised CD8+ T cells from peripheral blood mononuclear cells, sampled before pregnancy. This TCR was sampled from a female donor with multiple sclerosis, enrolled in a pregnancy study.

CDR3 DNA sequence: TGTGCCAGCAGCTTAGCGGGGGGGCCGCCATCCTACAATGAGCAGTTCTTC. Amino acid sequence: CASSLAGGPPSYNEQFF. This chain links TRBV7-3 with TRBJ2-1; TRBD2 aligns across 9 bases. Per the germline V gene, CDR1 is SGHTA and CDR2 is FQGTGA. V shed 2 bases, J shed 1 base, and the junction held 6 bases outside the gene matches. The CDR3 sequence is 17 residues long.